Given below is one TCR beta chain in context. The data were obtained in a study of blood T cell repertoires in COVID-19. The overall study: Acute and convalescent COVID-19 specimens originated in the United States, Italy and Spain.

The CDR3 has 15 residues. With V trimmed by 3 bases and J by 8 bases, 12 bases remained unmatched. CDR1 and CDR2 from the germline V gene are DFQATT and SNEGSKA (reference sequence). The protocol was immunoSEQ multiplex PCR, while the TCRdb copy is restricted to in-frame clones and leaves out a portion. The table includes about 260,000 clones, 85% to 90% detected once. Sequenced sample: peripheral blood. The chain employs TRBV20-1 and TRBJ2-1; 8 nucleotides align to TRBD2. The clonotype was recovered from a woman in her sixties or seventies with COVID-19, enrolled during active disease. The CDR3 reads CSASKPGLGGYEQFF. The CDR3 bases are TGCAGTGCTAGTAAACCGGGACTAGGGGGTTATGAGCAGTTCTTC.